The entry below describes one T cell receptor (beta chain). Its antigen is unidentified. Diagnosis relied on clinical symptoms, serum thyroxine and TRAb, thyroid ultrasound and orbital computed tomography. The V end lost 5 bases, the J end lost 3 bases, and 23 bases lay between the germline ends. This CDR3 has 17 amino acids. The germline gives CDR1 SNHLY, CDR2 FYNNEI. This specimen belongs to a study of T cells in Graves' hyperthyroidism and ophthalmopathy. Findings and limits, study-wide: Within blood appeared most thyroid clonotypes that had expanded above 0.001. In the analysis, a 13 V-J model separated ophthalmopathy from stable hyperthyroidism.

Amplified TCR beta CDR3 regions derived from RNA transcripts. First-round RT-PCR of the TCR CDR3 relied on the HTBI primer set. TCRdb re-called the multiplex PCR reads with MiXCR, one entry per CDR3 protein. The data contain a few hundred thousand distinct CDR3 sequences, about 43% of them seen just once; the ten biggest clones take up around a fifth. Sequenced sample: peripheral blood or thyroid tissue (not recorded which). The chain has TRBV2 and TRBJ2-7; D perhaps matches TRBD2 (5 bases). This clonotype was sampled from an adult woman with Graves' disease, either hyperthyroidism or ophthalmopathy (not recorded which). CDR3 in DNA: TGTGCCAGCAGTTACAAGCGGTGGCTACCCTATAACTACGAGCAGTACTTC. Translation gives CASSYKRWLPYNYEQYF.